These 18 T cell receptor beta chains were all obtained from the same sample, sequenced in a study of post-analysis software for immune sequencing data. Whole-study results and caveats: TRBV5-6, TRBV5-1 and TRBV20-1 were among roughly 5 TRBV segments more frequent in patients than controls.

Unique molecular identifiers featured in each of the TCR beta cDNA libraries. A single record per CDR3 protein comes from TCRdb applying MiXCR to the PCR reads. The sample lists around 180,000 distinct CDR3 sequences; about 32% were seen once. The antigens of these receptors remain unknown. The sample was blood. These receptors were collected from a girl between 5 and 17 years old with multiple sclerosis.

This clonotype was recorded a few times. The V gene is TRBV20-1, the J gene TRBJ2-5; tentative D call: TRBD2 (5 bases). Trimming removed 3 bases from V and 5 bases from J, with 22 bases in between. The CDR3 is 16 residues long. From germline, CDR1 is DFQATT and CDR2 SNEGSKA (reference sequence). The CDR3 region has the DNA TGCAGTGCTAGGGCACCGGGTTCCTTAAGGGAGGAGACCCAGTACTTC. Amino acid sequence: CSARAPGSLREETQYF.

The chain recombines TRBV21-1 with TRBJ1-5; TRBD1 is the table's D call and was not checked against the DNA. TRBV21-1 is a listed pseudogene. The CDR3 has 15 residues. CDR3 protein: CACTVGLGPNQPQHF. DNA of the CDR3: TGTGCCTGCACCGTGGGGCTGGGACCCAATCAGCCCCAGCATTTT.

This clonotype was seen ten or more times. The chain combines TRBV7-6 with TRBJ2-7; either TRBD1 or TRBD2 may supply D (5 bases each). The CDR3 covers 15 residues. Looked up from germline, CDR1 is SGHVS and CDR2 is FNYEAQ. The ends were cut back, 3 bases at V and 0 bases at J, with 12 bases in the middle. This CDR3 is CASSFDGADSYEQYF. The DNA of the CDR3 is TGTGCCAGCAGCTTTGACGGGGCAGACTCCTACGAGCAGTACTTC.

V usage is TRBV18 and J usage is TRBJ2-7; the match to TRBD1 covers 7 bases. This CDR3 region has 15 residues. Germline values: CDR1 KGHSH, CDR2 LQKENI. J gave up 2 bases and V 3 bases, and 7 bases lay outside the gene matches. CDR3 sequence: CASSPRDRQTYEQYF. CDR3 DNA sequence: TGTGCCAGCTCACCCCGGGACAGACAAACCTACGAGCAGTACTTC. The entire variable domain, with the rest obtained from reference TRBV18 and TRBJ2-7, is as follows: NAGVMQNPRHLVRRRGQEARLRCSPMKGHSHVYWYRQLPEEGLKFMVYLQKENIIDESGMPKERFSAEFPKEGPSILRIQQVVRGDSAAYFCASSPRDRQTYEQYFGPGTRLTVT.

This clonotype was seen more than once but under ten times. The chain uses TRBV7-2 and TRBJ2-5; D uncertain. The germline CDR1 and CDR2 sequences are SGHTA and FQGNSA. The CDR3 is made up of 11 amino acids. V lost 1 base, J lost 6 bases, and 3 bases lay in between. CDR3 sequence reads: CASSLVQTQYF. The CDR3 nucleotides read TGTGCCAGCAGCTTAGTGCAGACCCAGTACTTC.

This chain joins TRBV12-3 or TRBV12-4 and TRBJ2-2; the D gene could be TRBD1 or TRBD2 (5 bases each). The CDR3 loop spans 15 amino acids. The germline V and J ends were trimmed by 5 bases and 0 bases, with 10 bases remaining between them. The CDR3 coding sequence is TGTGCCAGCAGTCGAGAGGGGACGAACACCGGGGAGCTGTTTTTT. Translation gives CASSREGTNTGELFF.

The rearrangement joins TRBV5-1 to TRBJ1-2; possible D gene TRBD1, 5 bases. The CDR3 covers 14 residues. The germline V gene encodes CDR1 SGHRS and CDR2 YFSETQ. V was clipped by 0 bases and J by 6 bases, with 12 bases between them. CDR3 sequence reads: CASSLGQPGNGYTF. DNA for the CDR3: TGCGCCAGCAGCTTGGGACAGCCCGGAAATGGCTACACCTTC.

CDR3 in DNA: TGCGCCAGCAGCGGGCAGGGTCTTGACAATGAGCAGTTCTTC. As protein: CASSGQGLDNEQFF. The chain joins TRBV5-1 to TRBJ2-1; the D gene is possibly TRBD1 (5 bases). This CDR3 has 14 residues. In germline, CDR1 is SGHRS, CDR2 YFSETQ. Deletions cut 4 bases from V and 5 bases from J, with 13 bases between.

The sample holds a few counts of this clonotype. V gene TRBV2 combines with J gene TRBJ2-1, with 9 bases lining up with TRBD2. Germline trimming cut 3 bases from V and 0 bases from J; bases unmatched to any gene: 15. CDR3 length: 20 residues. Germline V gene sequence: CDR1 SNHLY, CDR2 FYNNEI. In nucleotides, the CDR3 is TGTGCCAGCAGTGAGGGGGGGTGGTCACTAGCGGGCTACTCCTACAATGAGCAGTTCTTC. It codes for CASSEGGWSLAGYSYNEQFF.

This chain joins TRBV28 and TRBJ1-1, with D perhaps TRBD1 (6 bases). This CDR3 contains 15 residues. Trimming removed 4 bases at V and 2 bases at J, with 14 bases between. From germline, CDR1 is MDHEN and CDR2 SYDVKM. CDR3 residues: CASSSRGTYNTEAFF. CDR3 nucleotide sequence: TGTGCCAGCAGTTCCCGAGGGACATATAACACTGAAGCTTTCTTT. Full variable domain (outside the CDR3, taken from reference TRBV28 and TRBJ1-1): DVKVTQSSRYLVKRTGEKVFLECVQDMDHENMFWYRQDPGLGLRLIYFSYDVKMKEKGDIPEGYSVSREKKERFSLILESASTNQTSMYLCASSSRGTYNTEAFFGQGTRLTVV.

This clonotype has just a few counts. For the CDR3, the DNA is TGTGCCAGCAGTGACGTAGCGGGGAATAATGAGCAGTACTTC. Its protein product is CASSDVAGNNEQYF. This rearrangement joins TRBV6-4 to TRBJ2-5; 8 nucleotides line up with TRBD2. CDR3 length equals 14 residues. J was trimmed by 11 bases and V by 2 bases; bases with no gene match: 10. In germline, CDR1 is MRHNA, CDR2 SNTAGT.

This clonotype was counted at least ten times. The genes are TRBV12-3 or TRBV12-4 and TRBJ2-1, with D possibly being TRBD1 (5 bases). The CDR3 is 17 residues long. The V end lost 6 bases, the J end lost 0 bases, and 18 bases lay between the germline ends. The CDR3 region is CASRGVGARSSYNEQFF. The CDR3 DNA is TGTGCCAGCAGAGGGGTAGGAGCCCGAAGCTCCTACAATGAGCAGTTCTTC.

The sample holds many counts of this clonotype. This chain connects TRBV7-9 to TRBJ1-2; no clear D gene. The germline V and J ends were trimmed by 5 bases and 2 bases, with 9 bases remaining between them. Germline values: CDR1 SEHNR, CDR2 FQNEAQ (reference sequence). The CDR3 is made up of 13 amino acids. CDR3 DNA sequence: TGTGCCAGCAGCCCCGGGATGAACTATGGCTACACCTTC. Translation: CASSPGMNYGYTF.

Turning to this clonotype: Given a much more abundant clone one base away, this may be a read error. The rearrangement joins TRBV20-1 to TRBJ2-1, with D unresolved. Trimming removed 3 bases at V and 6 bases at J, with 12 bases between. This CDR3 spans 13 amino acids. Germline CDR1 and CDR2: DFQATT and SNEGSKA (reference sequence). CDR3 DNA: TGCAGTGCTAGTACTGGCAAGTTCAATGAGCAGTTCTTC. Translating gives CSASTGKFNEQFF.

The chain has TRBV5-5 and TRBJ2-5, with D possibly TRBD1 on 5 matching bases. The ends were cut back, 4 bases at V and 1 base at J, with 17 bases in the middle. The CDR3 consists of 16 residues. Looked up from germline, CDR1 is SGHKS and CDR2 is YYEKEE (reference sequence). The CDR3 nucleotides are TGTGCCAGCAGCCATGGTTGGGGCAACGCCCAAGAGACCCAGTACTTC. Protein product: CASSHGWGNAQETQYF.

This chain joins TRBV24-1 and TRBJ1-1; 8 bases line up with TRBD1. Germline V gene data show CDR1 as KGHDR and CDR2 as SFDVKD. The junction had 5 bases not matched to a gene; V was cut back by 4 bases and J by 11 bases. The CDR3 contains 12 residues. The CDR3 sequence: CATSDDRGRAFF. As DNA, the CDR3 is TGTGCCACCAGTGACGACAGGGGACGGGCTTTCTTT.

The chain links TRBV19 to TRBJ2-7, with D unresolved. CDR3 length equals 15 residues. Deletions cut 1 base from V and 1 base from J, with 11 bases between. Germline V gene sequence: CDR1 LNHDA, CDR2 SQIVND (reference sequence). The CDR3 region is CASSIATAASYEQYF. The CDR3 DNA sequence: TGTGCCAGTAGTATAGCCACAGCAGCATCCTACGAGCAGTACTTC.

The CDR3: CASSTRTSGTLNEQYF. DNA of the CDR3: TGTGCCAGCAGTACGCGGACTAGCGGAACCCTGAATGAGCAGTACTTC. This chain links TRBV28 with TRBJ2-7, with TRBD2 matching over 10 bases. This CDR3 has 16 amino acids. The J segment lost 7 bases and the V segment lost 5 bases, leaving 14 bases of the junction unmatched. Germline CDR1 reads MDHEN; CDR2 reads SYDVKM.